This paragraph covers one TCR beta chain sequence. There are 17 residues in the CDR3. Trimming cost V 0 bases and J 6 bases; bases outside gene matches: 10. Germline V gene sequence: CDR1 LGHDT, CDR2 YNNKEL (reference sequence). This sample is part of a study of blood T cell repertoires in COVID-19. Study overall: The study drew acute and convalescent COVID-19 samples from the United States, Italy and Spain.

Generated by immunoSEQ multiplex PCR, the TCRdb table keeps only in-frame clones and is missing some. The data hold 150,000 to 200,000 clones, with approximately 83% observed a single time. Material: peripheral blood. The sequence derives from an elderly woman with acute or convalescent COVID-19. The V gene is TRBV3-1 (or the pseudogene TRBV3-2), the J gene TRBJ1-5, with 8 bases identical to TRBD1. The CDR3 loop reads CASSQDPPSDRGQPQHF. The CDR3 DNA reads TGTGCCAGCAGCCAAGATCCCCCCTCCGACAGGGGTCAGCCCCAGCATTTT.